This TCR beta chain was identified during a study of T cells in Graves' hyperthyroidism and ophthalmopathy. Study outcomes and limitations: Peripheral blood also featured most of the thyroid clonotypes expanded above 0.001.

Comments on this clonotype: Its target is not known.

The CDR3 has 14 residues. The ends were cut back, 7 bases at V and 3 bases at J, with 12 bases in the middle. Per germline, CDR1 MNHEY and CDR2 SMNVEV (reference sequence). Amplification yielded TCR beta CDR3 regions, with RNA transcripts as the source. HTBI primers were employed in a first-round RT-PCR of the TCR CDR3. TCRdb re-called the multiplex PCR reads with MiXCR, one entry per CDR3 protein. The sample holds around 280,000 distinct CDR3 sequences, about 14% seen once. Diagnosis of hyperthyroidism was new in patients aged 18 to 65, and its duration was under 2 months. The receptor's source is a woman younger than 45 with Graves' hyperthyroidism that later progressed to Graves' ophthalmopathy. Sequenced: blood. The gene calls are TRBV27 and TRBJ2-2; D may be TRBD1 (6 bases). CDR3 sequence (DNA): TGTGCCAGCATGCGCTCAGGGGACACCGGGGAGCTGTTTTTT. Translated: CASMRSGDTGELFF.